A single sample gave rise to the 19 T cell receptor beta chains below, sequenced in a study of T cells in Graves' hyperthyroidism and ophthalmopathy. Template material for amplifying TCR beta CDR3 regions consisted of RNA transcripts. The HTBI primer set was used in a first-round RT-PCR of the TCR CDR3. TCRdb re-derived calls from the multiplex PCR reads in MiXCR, one entry per CDR3 protein. The sample records a few hundred thousand distinct CDR3 sequences, 17% being singletons. The specimen was blood. The source is a woman aged 55-70 years with Graves' ophthalmopathy.

This clonotype was seen at least ten times. The rearrangement links TRBV7-2 to TRBJ2-4; D unresolved. CDR1 SGHTA and CDR2 FQGNSA come from the germline V gene. This CDR3 comprises 15 residues. Between the trimmed V and J ends, which lost 2 bases and 2 bases, there was a span of 10 bases. The CDR3 loop reads CASSLWGNSKNIQYF. The CDR3 DNA reads TGTGCCAGCAGCTTATGGGGTAATTCCAAAAACATTCAGTACTTC.

This clonotype was recorded many times. V and J are TRBV5-6 and TRBJ2-5, with 12 bases fitting TRBD1. Germline CDR1 SGHDT, CDR2 YYEEEE. The CDR3 extends over 18 amino acids. With V trimmed by 2 bases and J by 10 bases, 18 bases remained unmatched. In DNA, the CDR3 is TGTGCCAGCAGCTTCACACGCGGGACAGGGGGCGAAAAGTGGAGCCAGTACTTC. Translated: CASSFTRGTGGEKWSQYF.

With regard to this clonotype: The germline gene is not matched at one end of the junction; a read error may be the cause. The chain is built from TRBV9 and TRBJ1-2; D may be TRBD1 (5 bases). The CDR3 loop spans 14 amino acids. In germline, CDR1 is SGDLS, CDR2 YYNGEE. The CDR3 DNA follows: TGTGCCAGCAGCGTAGTTGCAGGGCCCTATGGCTGCACCTTC. Translating it yields CASSVVAGPYGCTF.

This clonotype was counted between two and nine times. The chain carries TRBV5-1 and TRBJ2-3; D remains unclear. Trimming removed 3 bases at V and 1 base at J, with 12 bases between. Germline values: CDR1 SGHRS, CDR2 YFSETQ. This CDR3 contains 15 residues. The DNA for the CDR3 is TGCGCCAGCAGCTCCCTCGACCCACGCACAGATACGCAGTATTTT. Encoded protein: CASSSLDPRTDTQYF.

The chain joins TRBV7-2 to TRBJ2-1, with TRBD1 matching over 8 bases. V dropped 3 bases and J dropped 7; count of bases not matched to a gene: 8. The germline V gene encodes CDR1 SGHTA and CDR2 FQGNSA. There are 15 residues in the CDR3. CDR3 loop: CASSLTRDRINEQFF. CDR3 DNA: TGTGCCAGCAGCTTGACCCGGGACAGGATTAATGAGCAGTTCTTC.

V and J are TRBV29-1 and TRBJ1-1; the D is unclear. V was pared by 5 bases and J by 4 bases, with 8 bases between. Germline-derived CDR1 and CDR2 are SQVTM and ANQGSEA. The CDR3 has 11 amino acids. The CDR3 sequence is CSVSWATEAFF. DNA for the CDR3: TGCAGCGTTTCTTGGGCCACTGAAGCTTTCTTT.

CDR3 residues: CASSYGVGPRNEQFF. The DNA for the CDR3 is TGTGCCAGCAGTTATGGTGTGGGTCCGCGCAATGAGCAGTTCTTC. The V and J genes are TRBV6-5 and TRBJ2-1; D gene uncertain. Germline-derived CDR1 and CDR2 are MNHEY and SVGAGI. V was pared by 3 bases and J by 6 bases, with 15 bases between. The CDR3 runs 15 residues.

This clonotype was detected a few times. The gene calls are TRBV27 and TRBJ2-2; 11 bases agree with TRBD1. V lost 5 bases and J lost 3; bases outside the gene matches: 14. CDR3 size: 19 residues. Germline CDR1 reads MNHEY; CDR2 reads SMNVEV (reference sequence). In DNA form, the CDR3 reads TGTGCCAGCAGTAATTATTTAGGGGGGGGACAGGGGGACACCGGGGAGCTGTTTTTT. Protein product: CASSNYLGGGQGDTGELFF.

The gene calls are TRBV24-1 and TRBJ2-1, with TRBD2 as a possible D gene (5 bases). The germline V gene has CDR1 KGHDR and CDR2 SFDVKD. V lost 2 bases, J lost 11 bases, and 6 bases lay in between. The CDR3 sequence is 11 residues long. For the CDR3, the DNA is TGTGCCACCAGTGATTCGGGAAAGCAGTTCTTC. Amino acid sequence: CATSDSGKQFF.

Many counts were recorded for this clonotype. The chain combines TRBV7-2 with TRBJ1-1, with TRBD1 as a possible D gene (6 bases). This CDR3 has 15 amino acids. Germline V gene lookup returns CDR1 SGHTA and CDR2 FQGNSA. Trimming removed 3 bases at V and 3 bases at J, with 14 bases between. The CDR3 bases are TGTGCCAGCAGCTTGTCGGGACAACTATACACTGAAGCTTTCTTT. This translates into CASSLSGQLYTEAFF. The full variable domain, rest sourced from reference TRBV7-2 and TRBJ1-1, is GAGVSQSPSNKVTEKGKDVELRCDPISGHTALYWYRQSLGQGLEFLIYFQGNSAPDKSGLPSDRFSAERTGGSVSTLTIQRTQQEDSAVYLCASSLSGQLYTEAFFGQGTRLTVV.

This clonotype occurred many times. The chain is built from TRBV28 and TRBJ1-1; 7 positions agree with TRBD1. J was trimmed by 0 bases and V by 5 bases; bases with no gene match: 15. The CDR3 totals 18 residues. Germline assignment: CDR1 MDHEN and CDR2 SYDVKM. The CDR3 protein is CASSTSGGRSTVNTEAFF. CDR3 sequence (DNA): TGTGCCAGCAGTACCTCAGGGGGTCGCTCGACGGTGAACACTGAAGCTTTCTTT.

This clonotype has ten or more counts. The genes are TRBV6-5 and TRBJ1-1; D remains unclear. The germline V gene has CDR1 MNHEY and CDR2 SVGAGI. Trimming took off 0 bases at V and 4 bases at J, with 6 bases between the two ends. The CDR3 contains 13 residues. CDR3 in amino acids: CASSYSASTEAFF. In DNA, the CDR3 is TGTGCCAGCAGTTACTCGGCGAGCACTGAAGCTTTCTTT.

The chain couples TRBV27 to TRBJ1-2; weak D call: TRBD1 (5 bases). With 6 bases removed from V and 6 bases from J, the gap between germline ends came to 20 bases. Germline loops: CDR1 MNHEY, CDR2 SMNVEV (reference sequence). CDR3 length: 15 residues. CDR3 sequence: CASSWGSRDRDGYTF. Here the CDR3 DNA reads TGTGCCAGCAGCTGGGGCAGCCGGGATAGGGATGGCTACACCTTC.

The chain uses TRBV20-1 and TRBJ1-5; a weak D match, TRBD1 (5 bases). Germline V gives CDR1 DFQATT, CDR2 SNEGSKA (reference sequence). Trimming stripped 3 bases from V and 4 bases from J, with 16 bases between. This CDR3 spans 15 amino acids. The CDR3, as DNA: TGCAGTGCTAGTCAAGGGACCCGGGGGAATCAGCCCCAGCATTTT. Its protein product is CSASQGTRGNQPQHF.

This rearrangement joins TRBV5-1 to TRBJ1-2; the D gene is possibly TRBD1 (5 bases). Trimming stripped 2 bases from V and 1 base from J, with 9 bases between. This CDR3 is built from 14 residues. Germline V gene data show CDR1 as SGHRS and CDR2 as YFSETQ. The CDR3 DNA sequence: TGCGCCAGCAGCTTTCAGGGAATTAACTATGGCTACACCTTC. Protein product: CASSFQGINYGYTF. The full variable domain, with the rest looked up from reference TRBV5-1 and TRBJ1-2, is KAGVTQTPRYLIKTRGQQVTLSCSPISGHRSVSWYQQTPGQGLQFLFEYFSETQRNKGNFPGRFSGRQFSNSRSEMNVSTLELGDSALYLCASSFQGINYGYTFGSGTRLTVV.

The chain couples TRBV2 to TRBJ1-5, with D unresolved. Germline V CDR1 and CDR2: SNHLY, FYNNEI. This CDR3 comprises 12 residues. Between the trimmed V and J ends, which lost 6 bases and 1 base, there was a span of 4 bases. Written as DNA, the CDR3 is TGTGCCAGCAGGCAGAGCAATCAGCCCCAGCATTTT. Translating gives CASRQSNQPQHF.

This clonotype showed up many times. The CDR3 here is CASSSGRHSPLHF. The CDR3 DNA reads TGTGCCAGCAGCAGCGGGAGGCATTCACCCCTCCACTTT. J is TRBJ1-6 and V is TRBV11-2; D uncertain. Trimming removed 5 bases from V and 8 bases from J, with 10 bases in between. The CDR3 consists of 13 residues. Germline V gene data show CDR1 as SGHAT and CDR2 as FQNNGV.

This clonotype was found many times. J is TRBJ1-4 and V is TRBV28; D gene uncertain. The germline V gene encodes CDR1 MDHEN and CDR2 SYDVKM. Trimming removed 5 bases at V and 6 bases at J, with 13 bases between. The CDR3 totals 14 residues. The CDR3 spells CASSASGVDEKLFF. CDR3 DNA: TGTGCCAGCAGTGCATCAGGAGTGGATGAAAAACTGTTTTTT.

This clonotype was seen many times. This chain links TRBV6-1 with TRBJ2-1, with a possible D match to TRBD1 (5 bases). The CDR3 length is 17 residues. The V gene's germline CDR1 is MNHNS and CDR2 SASEGT. Trimming left V 5 bases short and J 7 bases short, with 24 bases between. CDR3 in DNA: TGTGCCAGCAGTTACAGGTTAAGCAGGTACTTCTCGAATGAGCAGTTCTTC. Its protein product is CASSYRLSRYFSNEQFF.